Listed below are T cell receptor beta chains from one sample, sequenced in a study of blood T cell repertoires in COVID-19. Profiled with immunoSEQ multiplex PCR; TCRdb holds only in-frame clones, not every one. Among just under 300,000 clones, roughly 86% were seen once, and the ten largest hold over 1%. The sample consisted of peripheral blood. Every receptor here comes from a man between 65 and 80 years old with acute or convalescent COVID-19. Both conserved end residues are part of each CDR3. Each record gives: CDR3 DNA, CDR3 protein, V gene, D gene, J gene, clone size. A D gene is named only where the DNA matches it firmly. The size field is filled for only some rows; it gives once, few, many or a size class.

CDR3 DNA: TGTGCCAGCAGTTTATTGGGGACAAGAACCGGGGAGCTGTTTTTT
CDR3 protein: CASSLLGTRTGELFF
V gene: TRBV28
D gene: -
J gene: TRBJ2-2
clone size: -

CDR3 DNA: TGTGCCAGCAGCCATGGCGGGGGGGCCCAAGAGACCCAGTACTTC
CDR3 protein: CASSHGGGAQETQYF
V gene: TRBV6-2/TRBV6-3
D gene: TRBD2
J gene: TRBJ2-5
clone size: -

CDR3 DNA: TGTGCCACCAGCAGAGGCGGCCTTAGCACAGATACGCAGTATTTT
CDR3 protein: CATSRGGLSTDTQYF
V gene: TRBV15
D gene: -
J gene: TRBJ2-3
clone size: -

CDR3 DNA: TGTGCCACTGGGCAGGGTACAGATACGCAGTATTTT
CDR3 protein: CATGQGTDTQYF
V gene: TRBV15
D gene: -
J gene: TRBJ2-3
clone size: -

CDR3 DNA: TGTGCCAGCAGCCAAGAATTGGTGCGGGAGGGCGGCGAGACCCAGTACTTC
CDR3 protein: CASSQELVREGGETQYF
V gene: TRBV4-2
D gene: TRBD2
J gene: TRBJ2-5
clone size: -

CDR3 DNA: TGTGCCAGCAGCTCGCCCAGGGAAGACAACACCATATATTTT
CDR3 protein: CASSSPREDNTIYF
V gene: TRBV7-8
D gene: -
J gene: TRBJ1-3
clone size: -

CDR3 DNA: TGTGCCAGTAGTATCGGCTACAGGGGGCTGAGTTCACCCCTCCACTTT
CDR3 protein: CASSIGYRGLSSPLHF
V gene: TRBV19
D gene: TRBD1
J gene: TRBJ1-6
clone size: few

CDR3 DNA: TGTGCCAGCAGGAAGGACAGGGACACCATATATTTT
CDR3 protein: CASRKDRDTIYF
V gene: TRBV12-3/TRBV12-4
D gene: TRBD1
J gene: TRBJ1-3
clone size: -

CDR3 DNA: TGTGCCAGCTTAAGCGGACGATATGGCTACACCTTC
CDR3 protein: CASLSGRYGYTF
V gene: TRBV11-2
D gene: -
J gene: TRBJ1-2
clone size: -

CDR3 DNA: TGTGCCAGCAGTGACCTCCGCAGGCACAATCAGCCCCAGCATTTT
CDR3 protein: CASSDLRRHNQPQHF
V gene: TRBV6-4
D gene: -
J gene: TRBJ1-5
clone size: -

CDR3 DNA: TGTGCCAGCAGCCGCGGGGATGCAGATACGCAGTATTTT
CDR3 protein: CASSRGDADTQYF
V gene: TRBV7-3
D gene: -
J gene: TRBJ2-3
clone size: -

CDR3 DNA: TGCGCCAGCAGCATCGGGACTAGCGGGGCTCAAGAGACCCAGTACTTC
CDR3 protein: CASSIGTSGAQETQYF
V gene: TRBV5-1
D gene: TRBD2
J gene: TRBJ2-5
clone size: -

CDR3 DNA: TGTGCCAGCAGCAGGGGTACTGAAGCTTTCTTT
CDR3 protein: CASSRGTEAFF
V gene: TRBV27
D gene: -
J gene: TRBJ1-1
clone size: -

CDR3 DNA: TGTGCCAGCAGCTTGTCGGGGGGGCCCTCCTACGAGCAGTACTTC
CDR3 protein: CASSLSGGPSYEQYF
V gene: TRBV11-2
D gene: TRBD2
J gene: TRBJ2-7
clone size: once

CDR3 DNA: TGTGCCAGTAGTATATCCCCTAGCGGACAAGAGACCCAGTACTTC
CDR3 protein: CASSISPSGQETQYF
V gene: TRBV19
D gene: TRBD2
J gene: TRBJ2-5
clone size: -

CDR3 DNA: TGTGCCAGCAGCCAAGATGGGGGGGGCAGGGGTAACTATGGCTACACCTTC
CDR3 protein: CASSQDGGGRGNYGYTF
V gene: TRBV4-2
D gene: -
J gene: TRBJ1-2
clone size: -

CDR3 DNA: TGTGCCAGCAGCCCTTGGGAGGGCCGTTACTCCAATGAGCAGTTCTTC
CDR3 protein: CASSPWEGRYSNEQFF
V gene: TRBV14
D gene: TRBD2
J gene: TRBJ2-1
clone size: -

CDR3 DNA: TGTGCCAGCAGAGCTAGGGGAAGCTCTGGAAACACCATATATTTT
CDR3 protein: CASRARGSSGNTIYF
V gene: TRBV6-5
D gene: -
J gene: TRBJ1-3
clone size: few

CDR3 DNA: TGCAGTGCTAGTGAACTAGTTTTCCCCGGGGAGCTGTTTTTT
CDR3 protein: CSASELVFPGELFF
V gene: TRBV20-1
D gene: -
J gene: TRBJ2-2
clone size: -

CDR3 DNA: TGTGCCAGCAGCGGGACAGCCCACACAGATACGCAGTATTTT
CDR3 protein: CASSGTAHTDTQYF
V gene: TRBV9
D gene: -
J gene: TRBJ2-3
clone size: -

CDR3 DNA: TGTGCCAGCAGTTCTCAGGGGGCCGCTTCACCCCTCCACTTT
CDR3 protein: CASSSQGAASPLHF
V gene: TRBV28
D gene: TRBD1
J gene: TRBJ1-6
clone size: -

CDR3 DNA: TGTGCCAGCAGTTTAGGGGGACTAACCGGCGAGCAGTACTTC
CDR3 protein: CASSLGGLTGEQYF
V gene: TRBV6-5
D gene: -
J gene: TRBJ2-7
clone size: few

CDR3 DNA: TGCGCCAGCAGCCCAATAGACACACTCTCTGGGGCCAACGTCCTGACTTTC
CDR3 protein: CASSPIDTLSGANVLTF
V gene: TRBV4-1
D gene: -
J gene: TRBJ2-6
clone size: -

CDR3 DNA: TGCGCCAGCAGCCCGGGGGTCGGGCTCTCTAGCACAGATACGCAGTATTTT
CDR3 protein: CASSPGVGLSSTDTQYF
V gene: TRBV5-1
D gene: -
J gene: TRBJ2-3
clone size: -

CDR3 DNA: TGTGCCAGCAGCAAAAACGGGAGGAACACTGAAGCTTTCTTT
CDR3 protein: CASSKNGRNTEAFF
V gene: TRBV7-2
D gene: -
J gene: TRBJ1-1
clone size: -

CDR3 DNA: TGTGCCAGCTCACCGTTGGCAGGGTACACTGAAGCTTTCTTT
CDR3 protein: CASSPLAGYTEAFF
V gene: TRBV18
D gene: -
J gene: TRBJ1-1
clone size: -

CDR3 DNA: TGTGCCAGCAGCGCAGGGGGTGATGCTTTCTTT
CDR3 protein: CASSAGGDAFF
V gene: TRBV3-1/TRBV3-2
D gene: TRBD1
J gene: TRBJ1-1
clone size: -

CDR3 DNA: TGTGCCAGTAGTATCGCAGTCTTCATCAACGAGCAGTACTTC
CDR3 protein: CASSIAVFINEQYF
V gene: TRBV19
D gene: -
J gene: TRBJ2-7
clone size: -

CDR3 DNA: TGTGCCAGCAGTTTATTCTGGGAGGTGCAGCCCCAGCATTTT
CDR3 protein: CASSLFWEVQPQHF
V gene: TRBV28
D gene: -
J gene: TRBJ1-5
clone size: -

CDR3 DNA: TGTGCCAGCAGCCCATCGACAGGGGGCATATACGAGCAGTACTTC
CDR3 protein: CASSPSTGGIYEQYF
V gene: TRBV11-2
D gene: TRBD1
J gene: TRBJ2-7
clone size: few

CDR3 DNA: TGTGCCAGCAGTTACGGAGGCCGACCGTCGCTGCCCCAGCATTTT
CDR3 protein: CASSYGGRPSLPQHF
V gene: TRBV6-2/TRBV6-3
D gene: -
J gene: TRBJ1-5
clone size: -

CDR3 DNA: TGTGCCACCGCCGGGGGGACAGGGTCTTTGGTCACAGATACGCAGTATTTT
CDR3 protein: CATAGGTGSLVTDTQYF
V gene: TRBV19
D gene: TRBD1
J gene: TRBJ2-3
clone size: -

CDR3 DNA: TGTGCCAGCAGTTTCGGGGGGGTAGCCAAAAACATTCAGTACTTC
CDR3 protein: CASSFGGVAKNIQYF
V gene: TRBV28
D gene: TRBD2
J gene: TRBJ2-4
clone size: -

CDR3 DNA: TGCAGTGCTAGCGGGGAACAGCCCCAGCATTTT
CDR3 protein: CSASGEQPQHF
V gene: TRBV20-1
D gene: -
J gene: TRBJ1-5
clone size: -

CDR3 DNA: TGTGCCAGCAGCCAAGATGGGGGCAGTCAAGCTTTCTTT
CDR3 protein: CASSQDGGSQAFF
V gene: TRBV3-1/TRBV3-2
D gene: -
J gene: TRBJ1-1
clone size: few

CDR3 DNA: TGCGCCAGCAGGCTTCTCGGTGTCACTGAAGCTTTCTTT
CDR3 protein: CASRLLGVTEAFF
V gene: TRBV5-1
D gene: -
J gene: TRBJ1-1
clone size: -

CDR3 DNA: TGTGCCACGGGCTCAAGGGGCAGAGAATTTGAAGGGGAACTGTTTTTT
CDR3 protein: CATGSRGREFEGELFF
V gene: TRBV10-3
D gene: -
J gene: TRBJ1-4
clone size: few

CDR3 DNA: TGTGCCAGCAGCGTCACCCCCGGGACAGGGGGCGGCTACACCTTC
CDR3 protein: CASSVTPGTGGGYTF
V gene: TRBV7-9
D gene: TRBD1
J gene: TRBJ1-2
clone size: -

CDR3 DNA: TGTGCCAGTAGTATCTCCGGACAATATGGCTACACCTTC
CDR3 protein: CASSISGQYGYTF
V gene: TRBV19
D gene: -
J gene: TRBJ1-2
clone size: -

CDR3 DNA: TGTGCCAGGACCGACAGGAATGGATCGCCCCTCCACTTT
CDR3 protein: CARTDRNGSPLHF
V gene: TRBV6-4
D gene: -
J gene: TRBJ1-6
clone size: -

CDR3 DNA: TGTGCCAGTAGTAGACAGGGGAACACTGAAGCTTTCTTT
CDR3 protein: CASSRQGNTEAFF
V gene: TRBV19
D gene: TRBD1
J gene: TRBJ1-1
clone size: -

CDR3 DNA: TGTGCCAGCAGCGTCGGGGGAAATGGAAACACCATATATTTT
CDR3 protein: CASSVGGNGNTIYF
V gene: TRBV9
D gene: -
J gene: TRBJ1-3
clone size: few

CDR3 DNA: TGTGCCAGCAGCCCTGGGGAGGGGCGCCTCACAGATACGCAGTATTTT
CDR3 protein: CASSPGEGRLTDTQYF
V gene: TRBV6-4
D gene: TRBD2
J gene: TRBJ2-3
clone size: -

CDR3 DNA: TGTGCCAGCGGACAGGGAAGATTGAATCAGCCCCAGCATTTT
CDR3 protein: CASGQGRLNQPQHF
V gene: TRBV6-6
D gene: TRBD1
J gene: TRBJ1-5
clone size: -

CDR3 DNA: TGTGCCAGCAAGGCGGGGGGGGCGCAAAGCTCCTATAATTCACCCCTCCACTTT
CDR3 protein: CASKAGGAQSSYNSPLHF
V gene: TRBV6-4
D gene: -
J gene: TRBJ1-6
clone size: -

CDR3 DNA: TGTGCCAGCAGTTTATCAGCGTCCCCAAACTATGGCTACACCTTC
CDR3 protein: CASSLSASPNYGYTF
V gene: TRBV27
D gene: -
J gene: TRBJ1-2
clone size: once

CDR3 DNA: TGTGCCAGCAGCTTAGGGCCTCCGGCGGGGGGTGGGGAGACCCAGTACTTC
CDR3 protein: CASSLGPPAGGGETQYF
V gene: TRBV7-2
D gene: TRBD2
J gene: TRBJ2-5
clone size: -

CDR3 DNA: TGCGCCAGCAGCCAAGATGTAACAGCCAATGAGCAGTTCTTC
CDR3 protein: CASSQDVTANEQFF
V gene: TRBV4-3
D gene: -
J gene: TRBJ2-1
clone size: -

CDR3 DNA: TGTGCCAGCAGCTCCCGGGACAGTTTCTCCTCTGGAAACACCATATATTTT
CDR3 protein: CASSSRDSFSSGNTIYF
V gene: TRBV11-2
D gene: TRBD1
J gene: TRBJ1-3
clone size: -

CDR3 DNA: TGCGCCAGCAGAATGCAGGTAACCTCCTACGAGCAGTACTTC
CDR3 protein: CASRMQVTSYEQYF
V gene: TRBV5-1
D gene: -
J gene: TRBJ2-7
clone size: -

CDR3 DNA: TGTGCCAGCAGTCAACAGGATCCCAAAAACATTCAGTACTTC
CDR3 protein: CASSQQDPKNIQYF
V gene: TRBV28
D gene: -
J gene: TRBJ2-4
clone size: -

CDR3 DNA: TGTGCCAGCAGGGACAGAAATGAAAAACTGTTTTTT
CDR3 protein: CASRDRNEKLFF
V gene: TRBV6-5
D gene: -
J gene: TRBJ1-4
clone size: once

CDR3 DNA: TGTGCCAGCAGCCAGGGACAGGATAATTCACCCCTCCACTTT
CDR3 protein: CASSQGQDNSPLHF
V gene: TRBV7-9
D gene: TRBD1
J gene: TRBJ1-6
clone size: once

CDR3 DNA: TGTGCCTGGACCACCGCGGGGGCAAGGCAGCCCCAGCATTTT
CDR3 protein: CAWTTAGARQPQHF
V gene: TRBV30
D gene: -
J gene: TRBJ1-5
clone size: -

CDR3 DNA: TGTGCCATACAAGCGGTACTCACAGATACGCAGTATTTT
CDR3 protein: CAIQAVLTDTQYF
V gene: TRBV10-3
D gene: -
J gene: TRBJ2-3
clone size: -

CDR3 DNA: TGTGCCAGCTCTCCGGGACAGGGCGTTGGCTACACCTTC
CDR3 protein: CASSPGQGVGYTF
V gene: TRBV18
D gene: TRBD1
J gene: TRBJ1-2
clone size: -